The 25 T cell receptor beta chains below come from one sample, sequenced in a study of blood T cell repertoires in COVID-19. Some clones are missing from TCRdb's copy, which holds only in-frame ones; the method was immunoSEQ multiplex PCR. This sample has 250,000 to 350,000 clones, with around 89% found just once. Sequencing used PBMCs or T cells enriched from blood (not recorded which). Receptors were obtained from a young woman with acute COVID-19.

As DNA, the CDR3 is TGTGCCAGCAGCAAAGGGGCGGAGCGGCAGGGGCGGCGCGATGAGCAGTTCTTC. Translating it yields CASSKGAERQGRRDEQFF. This sequence joins TRBV21-1 and TRBJ2-1; TRBD1 is taken as the D call from the table, unchecked against the DNA. TRBV21-1 has pseudogene status. CDR3 length: 18 amino acids.

J is TRBJ1-2 and V is TRBV7-9, with D maybe TRBD1 (6 bases). Germline-derived CDR1 and CDR2 are SEHNR and FQNEAQ (reference sequence). There are 14 residues in the CDR3. Deletions cut 7 bases from V and 4 bases from J, with 16 bases between. CDR3 bases: TGTGCCAGCACCCTCGGGGCGGGGGCCTATGGCTACACCTTC. Amino acid sequence: CASTLGAGAYGYTF. Full variable domain (rest looked up from reference TRBV7-9 and TRBJ1-2): DTGVSQNPRHKITKRGQNVTFRCDPISEHNRLYWYRQTLGQGPEFLTYFQNEAQLEKSRLLSDRFSAERPKGSFSTLEIQRTEQGDSAMYLCASTLGAGAYGYTFGSGTRLTVV.

This clone was recorded only once. The chain is built from TRBV7-3 and TRBJ2-5; possibly TRBD1 for D (5 bases). V was pared by 2 bases and J by 0 bases, with 10 bases between. The CDR3 extends over 15 amino acids. CDR1 and CDR2 from the germline V gene are SGHTA and FQGTGA. The CDR3 sequence: CASSLVAGNQETQYF. The DNA of the CDR3 is TGTGCCAGCAGCTTAGTCGCAGGGAACCAAGAGACCCAGTACTTC.

This clone was observed once. This chain joins TRBV27 and TRBJ2-3, with TRBD2 as a possible D gene (6 bases). CDR1 is MNHEY, CDR2 SMNVEV, per germline (reference sequence). CDR3 length: 14 amino acids. Deletions cut 7 bases from V and 3 bases from J, with 14 bases between. The CDR3 here is CASTRDLNTDTQYF. The DNA for the CDR3 is TGTGCCAGCACCCGGGACTTGAATACAGATACGCAGTATTTT.

The V call is TRBV19, the J call TRBJ2-1; 7 bases are shared with TRBD2. This CDR3 contains 12 residues. Germline V gene lookup returns CDR1 LNHDA and CDR2 SQIVND (reference sequence). The ends lost 5 bases at V and 8 bases at J; junction bases unmatched: 3. The CDR3 is CASSPSGHEQFF. The CDR3 coding sequence is TGTGCCAGTAGTCCTAGCGGCCATGAGCAGTTCTTC.

This clone has just a few counts. This chain links TRBV7-2 with TRBJ1-6; D is ambiguous. Germline CDR1 reads SGHTA; CDR2 reads FQGNSA. This CDR3 is 14 amino acids long. Deletions cut 0 bases from V and 7 bases from J, with 7 bases between. The CDR3 reads CASSLAYGNSPLHF. The CDR3 DNA sequence: TGTGCCAGCAGCTTAGCGTACGGGAATTCACCCCTCCACTTT.

V usage is TRBV19 and J usage is TRBJ2-1; 7 bases line up with TRBD2. V was clipped by 3 bases and J by 7 bases; unmatched bases: 9. Germline V gives CDR1 LNHDA, CDR2 SQIVND (reference sequence). The CDR3 contains 15 residues. CDR3 DNA sequence: TGTGCCAGTAGTATCGTTAGCGGGCGATTGAATGAGCAGTTCTTC. This translates into CASSIVSGRLNEQFF.

This sequence joins TRBV5-1 and TRBJ2-1; 11 bases are a match to TRBD2. Per germline, CDR1 SGHRS and CDR2 YFSETQ. The V and J ends lost 7 bases and 4 bases, in that order; junction bases with no gene match: 7. The CDR3 is 15 amino acids. The DNA of the CDR3 is TGCGCCAGCGCCGCTACTAGCGGGAGTTACAATGAGCAGTTCTTC. Translation: CASAATSGSYNEQFF.

The chain uses TRBV19 and TRBJ2-7; perhaps TRBD1 as D (6 bases). CDR1 LNHDA and CDR2 SQIVND come from the germline V gene (reference sequence). CDR3 length: 18 amino acids. The ends were cut back, 0 bases at V and 6 bases at J, with 24 bases in the middle. In nucleotides, the CDR3 is TGTGCCAGTAGTATAGAACCCTCGGACAGCTCTTATCGGGGCGAGCAGTACTTC. Translated, it gives CASSIEPSDSSYRGEQYF.

The genes are TRBV19 and TRBJ1-5; 9 bases map to TRBD1. Germline V gives CDR1 LNHDA, CDR2 SQIVND (reference sequence). The CDR3 has 20 amino acids. V shed 5 bases and J 0 bases; nucleotides not matched to a gene: 17. CDR3 residues: CASSRKRVPGQGYSNQPQHF. Here the CDR3 DNA reads TGTGCCAGTAGTCGAAAAAGGGTCCCGGGACAGGGATATAGCAATCAGCCCCAGCATTTT.

V usage is TRBV11-1 and J usage is TRBJ2-7; possible D gene TRBD1, 5 bases. V lost 0 bases, J lost 5 bases, and 14 bases lay in between. From germline, CDR1 is SGHAT and CDR2 FQDESV (reference sequence). The CDR3 covers 15 residues. The CDR3 DNA sequence: TGTGCCAGCAGCTTAGCGGGGCGATCATCCCACGAGCAGTACTTC. Its protein is CASSLAGRSSHEQYF.

This clone appeared once. The chain combines TRBV11-3 with TRBJ2-7; no clear D. The germline V and J ends were trimmed by 5 bases and 4 bases, with 18 bases remaining between them. The CDR3 runs to 15 residues. Looked up from germline, CDR1 is SGHNT and CDR2 is YENEEA. This chain's CDR3 is CASSPARELSYEQYF. The DNA for the CDR3 is TGTGCCAGCAGCCCCGCTAGAGAGTTAAGTTACGAGCAGTACTTC.

As DNA, the CDR3 is TGTGCCAGTAGCACAGCCAGGGGGCGGAACTATGGCTACACCTTC. Translation: CASSTARGRNYGYTF. The rearrangement joins TRBV19 to TRBJ1-2, with 8 bases matching TRBD1. The CDR3 has 15 amino acids. Germline CDR1 reads LNHDA; CDR2 reads SQIVND (reference sequence). Germline trimming cut 6 bases from V and 2 bases from J; bases unmatched to any gene: 8.

In this sample, this clone turned up once. The chain has TRBV28 and TRBJ2-5; 9 positions match TRBD1. Germline assignment: CDR1 MDHEN and CDR2 SYDVKM. The CDR3 loop spans 14 amino acids. V trimming: 2 bases; J trimming: 5 bases; junction bases outside the gene matches: 3. The DNA for the CDR3 is TGTGCCAGCAGTTTAACAGGGGGCGGGGAGACCCAGTACTTC. It encodes CASSLTGGGETQYF.

The rearrangement joins TRBV5-1 to TRBJ1-3; D perhaps matches TRBD1 (5 bases). Deletions cut 0 bases from V and 3 bases from J, with 10 bases between. The CDR3 sequence is 15 residues long. CDR1 and CDR2 from the germline V gene are SGHRS and YFSETQ. CDR3 in amino acids: CASSLEGADGNTIYF. The CDR3 bases are TGCGCCAGCAGCTTGGAAGGGGCGGATGGAAACACCATATATTTT. Full variable domain (missing parts from reference TRBV5-1 and TRBJ1-3): KAGVTQTPRYLIKTRGQQVTLSCSPISGHRSVSWYQQTPGQGLQFLFEYFSETQRNKGNFPGRFSGRQFSNSRSEMNVSTLELGDSALYLCASSLEGADGNTIYFGEGSWLTVV.

The chain recombines TRBV19 with TRBJ2-1, with D possibly matching TRBD2 (6 bases). Germline loops: CDR1 LNHDA, CDR2 SQIVND (reference sequence). Trimming cost V 2 bases and J 4 bases, with 12 bases left between them. This CDR3 comprises 15 residues. DNA for the CDR3: TGTGCCAGTAGTATAATGGCTAGCGATTACAATGAGCAGTTCTTC. This sequence encodes CASSIMASDYNEQFF.

This clone occurred a few times. The rearrangement joins TRBV28 to TRBJ1-1; 10 nucleotides align to TRBD1. With 1 base clipped from V and 6 bases from J, the junction kept 5 bases outside the gene matches. Germline CDR1 MDHEN, CDR2 SYDVKM. The CDR3 is made up of 15 amino acids. Here the CDR3 reads CASSLFLTGGAEAFF. In DNA, the CDR3 is TGTGCCAGCAGTTTATTTCTGACAGGGGGCGCTGAAGCTTTCTTT.

CDR3 in amino acids: CASGGQGVAYEQYF. The CDR3 DNA reads TGTGCCAGCGGAGGACAGGGGGTCGCCTACGAGCAGTACTTC. The chain combines TRBV3-1 (or the pseudogene TRBV3-2) with TRBJ2-7; 10 bases are a match to TRBD1. This CDR3 has 14 residues. V was pared by 8 bases and J by 2 bases, with 6 bases of the junction left unmatched. CDR1 is LGHDT, CDR2 YNNKEL, per germline (reference sequence).

The V and J genes are TRBV28 and TRBJ2-1; TRBD2 might be the D (7 bases). The CDR3 has 16 amino acids. Germline CDR1 MDHEN, CDR2 SYDVKM. V was trimmed by 6 bases and J by 0 bases, leaving 15 bases between them. The CDR3 sequence: CASRGAGVSSYNEQFF. The CDR3 nucleotides read TGTGCCAGCAGGGGGGCGGGAGTTAGCTCCTACAATGAGCAGTTCTTC.

There are a few counts of this clone. The rearrangement links TRBV5-1 to TRBJ2-1; 9 bases align to TRBD1. CDR1 and CDR2 from the germline V gene are SGHRS and YFSETQ. With V trimmed by 3 bases and J by 1 base, 11 bases remained unmatched. This CDR3 has 18 residues. The CDR3 DNA reads TGCGCCAGCAGCTCCAATCCACTAGGACAGGGGTCCTACAATGAGCAGTTCTTC. This translates into CASSSNPLGQGSYNEQFF. Supplemented by reference TRBV5-1 and TRBJ2-1, the full variable domain reads KAGVTQTPRYLIKTRGQQVTLSCSPISGHRSVSWYQQTPGQGLQFLFEYFSETQRNKGNFPGRFSGRQFSNSRSEMNVSTLELGDSALYLCASSSNPLGQGSYNEQFFGPGTRLTVL.

The chain couples TRBV15 to TRBJ2-7; weak D call: TRBD2 (5 bases). The CDR3 runs 16 residues. Germline V gene sequence: CDR1 LNHNV, CDR2 YYDKDF (reference sequence). V was shortened by 0 bases and J by 0 bases, with 12 bases between the two germline ends. The CDR3 region is CATSRDGGSSSYEQYF. The CDR3 nucleotides are TGTGCCACCAGCAGAGATGGAGGATCTAGCTCCTACGAGCAGTACTTC.

The gene calls are TRBV9 and TRBJ1-2; 8 bases are a match to TRBD1. The CDR3 is made up of 16 amino acids. V trimming: 2 bases; J trimming: 6 bases; junction bases outside the gene matches: 12. Germline V gene sequence: CDR1 SGDLS, CDR2 YYNGEE. CDR3 sequence reads: CASSVGTGLLFDGYTF. CDR3 bases: TGTGCCAGCAGCGTCGGGACAGGTCTGTTGTTTGATGGCTACACCTTC.

The chain employs TRBV11-3 and TRBJ1-2, with D possibly TRBD1 on 5 matching bases. The V end was cut by 5 bases, the J end by 5 bases, with 12 bases between. This CDR3 has 13 amino acids. CDR1 SGHNT and CDR2 YENEEA come from the germline V gene. CDR3 protein: CASSPGGAYGYTF. The CDR3 nucleotides are TGTGCCAGCAGCCCTGGAGGGGCGTATGGCTACACCTTC.

The V gene is TRBV5-1, the J gene TRBJ1-1; TRBD1 might be the D (6 bases). This CDR3 contains 18 residues. Trimming shortened V by 2 bases and J by 1 base, and 21 bases separated the two germline ends. The germline V gene encodes CDR1 SGHRS and CDR2 YFSETQ. The CDR3 DNA reads TGCGCCAGCAGCTTAGGTCCCCAGACAGGTTTACGGAACACTGAAGCTTTCTTT. It yields the protein CASSLGPQTGLRNTEAFF.

The chain links TRBV24-1 to TRBJ2-3; 8 nucleotides line up with TRBD1. J gave up 2 bases and V 7 bases, and 4 bases lay outside the gene matches. Germline CDR1 and CDR2: KGHDR and SFDVKD. This CDR3 is 14 amino acids long. CDR3 loop: CATRAQGVTDTQYF. The CDR3 DNA reads as TGTGCCACCAGAGCACAGGGGGTCACAGATACGCAGTATTTT.